This T cell receptor (beta chain) was observed in a study of T cells in narcolepsy. Study at large: Enrolled donors included narcolepsy type 1 or type 2 patients and healthy controls. Findings and limits, study-wide: HCRT-specific and TRIB2-specific autoreactive clonotypes appeared among same-patient CSF and blood CD4+ clonotypes. Healthy controls reportedly lacked the autoreactive clonotypes serially found in patients' blood. In some patient and control memory CD4+ samples, autoreactive clones were absent.

Trimming removed 6 bases from V and 5 bases from J, with 11 bases in between. CDR1 and CDR2 (germline): SNHLY, FYNNEI. The length of the CDR3 is 12 residues. The repertoire was sequenced with immunoSEQ multiplex PCR; TCRdb's copy has only in-frame clones and lacks some. Counted here are tens of thousands of clones, about 77% occurring once; the ten biggest clones make up 1.2%. Worth noting for this clone: Its antigen is as yet unknown.

The receptor was derived from a human donor with narcolepsy. V usage is TRBV2 and J usage is TRBJ2-7, with D perhaps matching TRBD1 or TRBD2 (5 bases each). The sample was CD45RA- memory CD4+ T cells from PBMCs. CDR3 region: CASRRDDNEQYF. DNA for the CDR3: TGTGCCAGCAGACGGGACGACAACGAGCAGTACTTC.